One and the same sample provided the 10 T cell receptor beta chains below, sequenced in a study of T cell responses to AZD1222 COVID-19 vaccine. The protocol was immunoSEQ multiplex PCR, while the TCRdb copy is restricted to in-frame clones and leaves out a portion. The sample carries roughly 160,000 clones, around 94% recorded once. This specimen consisted of peripheral blood, obtained on day 0 of AZD1222 vaccination. These receptors all stem from an adult in good health.

The chain joins TRBV12-5 to TRBJ1-2, with D maybe TRBD1 (5 bases). The CDR3 length is 14 residues. Per germline, CDR1 LGHNT and CDR2 FRNRAP. Trimming left V 1 base short and J 1 base short, with 7 bases between. The CDR3 DNA is TGTGCTAGTGGTTTGGCAGGGATTAACTATGGCTACACCTTC. Translation: CASGLAGINYGYTF. The whole variable domain, filled in from reference TRBV12-5 and TRBJ1-2, reads DARVTQTPRHKVTEMGQEVTMRCQPILGHNTVFWYRQTMMQGLELLAYFRNRAPLDDSGMPKDRFSAEMPDATLATLKIQPSEPRDSAVYFCASGLAGINYGYTFGSGTRLTVV.

The chain recombines TRBV6-5 with TRBJ2-5, with a possible D match to TRBD2 (6 bases). Germline CDR1 MNHEY, CDR2 SVGAGI. V lost 6 bases to trimming and J lost 4 bases, with 18 bases between them. CDR3 length equals 15 residues. The CDR3 here is CASRFRGSMGETQYF. CDR3 DNA: TGTGCCAGCAGGTTCCGGGGGAGCATGGGAGAGACCCAGTACTTC.

This sequence joins TRBV20-1 and TRBJ1-1; D ambiguous. Germline CDR1 DFQATT, CDR2 SNEGSKA (reference sequence). V shed 3 bases and J shed 6 bases, with 8 bases lying between them. This CDR3 comprises 11 residues. DNA for the CDR3: TGCAGTGCTAGTCTAGGGCCTGAAGCTTTCTTT. Its protein is CSASLGPEAFF.

CDR3 protein: CASSLRSSGGNTIYF. The CDR3 DNA reads TGTGCCAGCAGCTTAAGGTCCAGCGGTGGAAACACCATATATTTT. J is TRBJ1-3 and V is TRBV7-9, with D hard to call. Germline V gene sequence: CDR1 SEHNR, CDR2 FQNEAQ (reference sequence). Trimming cost V 2 bases and J 3 bases, with 11 bases left between them. The CDR3 is 15 residues long.

The gene calls are TRBV27 and TRBJ1-4; D remains unclear. With 5 bases removed from V and 6 bases from J, the gap between germline ends came to 16 bases. Germline assignment: CDR1 MNHEY and CDR2 SMNVEV (reference sequence). The CDR3 runs 15 residues. CDR3 sequence reads: CASSLHGSLDEKLFF. CDR3 coding DNA: TGTGCCAGCAGTCTACATGGGAGTCTGGATGAAAAACTGTTTTTT.

This sequence joins TRBV7-9 and TRBJ2-6, with D perhaps matching TRBD1 (6 bases). V lost 3 bases to trimming and J lost 0 bases, with 9 bases between them. Germline V gene sequence: CDR1 SEHNR, CDR2 FQNEAQ (reference sequence). This CDR3 is built from 16 residues. The CDR3 nucleotides are TGTGCCAGCAGCTTTTGGACAGTCTCTGGGGCCAACGTCCTGACTTTC. Its translation: CASSFWTVSGANVLTF.

The chain links TRBV10-3 to TRBJ2-7; TRBD1 aligns across 8 bases. The CDR3 sequence is 20 residues long. V lost 6 bases to trimming and J lost 6 bases; unmatched junction nucleotides: 28. From germline, CDR1 is ENHRY and CDR2 SYGVKD. CDR3 protein: CAIRRKRDRPHRFSTAEQYF. CDR3 sequence (DNA): TGTGCCATCAGGAGGAAACGGGACAGGCCTCATCGGTTCTCCACGGCCGAGCAGTACTTC.

The table lists this clone with a count of one. The rearrangement uses TRBV28 and TRBJ2-3, with 9 bases matching TRBD1. V shed 4 bases, J shed 0 bases, and the junction held 2 bases outside the gene matches. The CDR3 sequence is 15 residues long. The V gene's germline CDR1 is MDHEN and CDR2 SYDVKM. The DNA of the CDR3 is TGTGCCAGCAGTTCAGGACAGGGGAGCACAGATACGCAGTATTTT. Translated: CASSSGQGSTDTQYF.

The chain joins TRBV28 to TRBJ2-5; D possibly matches TRBD1 or TRBD2 (5 bases each). V was cut by 7 bases and J by 4 bases, with 10 bases left in between. CDR3 length: 12 amino acids. Germline V gene lookup returns CDR1 MDHEN and CDR2 SYDVKM. This CDR3 reads CASTKGTETQYF. DNA for the CDR3: TGTGCCAGCACAAAGGGGACAGAGACCCAGTACTTC.

This rearrangement joins TRBV4-2 to TRBJ2-3, with D perhaps TRBD2 (6 bases). The V and J ends lost 1 base and 4 bases respectively, with 6 bases between them. CDR1 is LGHNA, CDR2 YNFKEQ, per germline. The CDR3 has 13 amino acids. DNA of the CDR3: TGTGCCAGCAGCCAAGGACTAGCAGATACGCAGTATTTT. It yields the protein CASSQGLADTQYF.